The subject of this entry is one T cell receptor (beta chain). V lost 3 bases, J lost 1 base, and 6 bases lay in between. Germline CDR1 reads LNHDA; CDR2 reads SQIVND (reference sequence). The CDR3 has 13 residues. The data were obtained in a study of blood T cell repertoires in COVID-19. About the research overall: The United States, Italy and Spain were the sources of the acute and convalescent COVID-19 samples. Sample material is recorded as cDNA or gDNA derived from T cells, B-cell-depleted T cells, or PBMCs.

Original handling: Amplifying reference gene primers gave estimates of nucleated cell counts. Clones were read by immunoSEQ multiplex PCR, and TCRdb kept only the in-frame ones, dropping some. V and J calls and clone size are those listed in that table; D and trimming were worked out from the DNA. In the table there are around 170,000 clones, approximately 84% of which are singletons. This clonotype was sampled from a woman of 80 years or more with acute or convalescent COVID-19. V gene TRBV19 combines with J gene TRBJ2-5; D possibly corresponds to TRBD1 (5 bases). The sample consisted of peripheral blood. The CDR3 DNA is TGTGCCAGTAGTATGACAGTCCAAGAGACCCAGTACTTC. As protein: CASSMTVQETQYF.